This section outlines one T cell receptor (beta chain) sequence together with its context. This clonotype came up a few times. Its antigen is still unknown. No much larger clone exists at a distance of one base, and base qualities are not known. Preparation of the library involved 5' RACE. A second PCR of roughly 7 to 11 cycles was performed with a sample-barcoded 5' primer and a J-beta primer mix. A template-switch 5' adaptor carrying 12 random nucleotides introduced a unique molecular identifier onto each TCR beta cDNA molecule. Each sample yielded at least 2.5 million CDR3-containing paired-end reads. First-strand cDNA was synthesized from all RNA with the Mint cDNA synthesis kit, primed by a TRBC-specific oligonucleotide. After uracil-DNA glycosylase treatment, a first 18-cycle PCR used universal primers M1SS and BC2_uni_R on all cDNA. The authors' analysis ran thus. Each sample was normalized by randomly selecting 1 million high-quality reads, each carrying a distinct molecular identifier. Instead of being binned into consensus sequences, reads that shared molecular identifiers were thrown out. MiTCR, run with a Q25 quality threshold and the strictest error-elimination algorithm, handled CDR3 identification, clonotype clustering and error correction. A nonparametric unseen species model using Euler transformation provided a lower-bound estimate of total TCR beta diversity. TCRdb reworked the public reads: Q25 trimming with fastp, MiXCR clone assembly, productive beta chains retained. Duplicate CDR3 protein sequences are folded into a single record with the most common DNA and genes. V and J calls and clone size were set by TCRdb, not the authors. This sample comprises some 1.8 million distinct CDR3 sequences, roughly two fifths of them detected only once. The top ten hold under 30% of the sample.

These data come from a study of blood T cells in healthy people across ages (dated by TCRdb to 2014 to 2015). Concerning the study at large: In model experiments, template switching captured roughly one uniquely barcoded TCR beta cDNA molecule for every two T cells. To avoid experimental bias, donors of different ages were randomly spread across the sequencing lanes. The donors were divided into four age groups: young (average approximately 16 years), middle-aged (approximately 41), aged (about 60) and long-lived (about 84). Two additional independent replicas of 1 million unique cDNA reads from the same blood draw were analyzed for two donors (one aged 18 to 30 and one aged 80 or older). Age-related changes in TCR beta repertoire diversity were measured in the study by deep sequencing normalized with unique cDNA molecular identifiers. Overall results and qualifications from the work: Observed TCR beta diversity per million T cells fell roughly linearly with age, and a significant reduction was already apparent by age around 40. The CMV infection status of donors was not known, potentially confounding age-related changes in expanded clonotypes. Estimates of total diversity based on one million sequenced T cells were regarded as lower bounds and as underestimates. A strong correlation was found between observed TCR beta diversity and the percentage of naive T cells measured by flow cytometry. Compared with the aged group, the long-lived group had more naive CD4+ T cells, fewer expanded clones and increased TCR diversity, a pattern suggesting age selection. Because profiling used bulk unsorted PBMCs, naive and antigen-experienced compartments could not be compared conclusively.

Counted from cysteine to phenylalanine, this CDR3 has 13 amino acids. Kept here is only the CDR3 DNA, which spans 39 bases and is read in frame from base 1. V is shortened by 3 bases, J by 5 bases, and the region joining them spans 8 bases. Systemically healthy Caucasian individuals from Russia, about 38 in total and aged about 6 to 100 years, were included as donors. Each donor gave about 9.8 milliliters of peripheral blood, drawn into EDTA-treated Vacutainer tubes. Ficoll-Paque density-gradient centrifugation was used to isolate PBMCs, with at least 7 million obtained per sample. Total RNA was extracted from PBMCs with Trizol reagent, with at least 5 micrograms obtained per sample. Naive CD45RAhigh/CD27high T cell percentages were measured by flow cytometry on a PBMC aliquot from every donor.

The rearrangement joined TRBV12-3 or TRBV12-4 to TRBJ2-1; the D gene is not confidently resolved. Sequenced input: blood. The source of this sequence is a human donor in good health. The DNA sequence follows: TGTGCCAGCAGTTTGCGGCAGAACAATGAGCAGTTCTTC. The resulting protein is CASSLRQNNEQFF.